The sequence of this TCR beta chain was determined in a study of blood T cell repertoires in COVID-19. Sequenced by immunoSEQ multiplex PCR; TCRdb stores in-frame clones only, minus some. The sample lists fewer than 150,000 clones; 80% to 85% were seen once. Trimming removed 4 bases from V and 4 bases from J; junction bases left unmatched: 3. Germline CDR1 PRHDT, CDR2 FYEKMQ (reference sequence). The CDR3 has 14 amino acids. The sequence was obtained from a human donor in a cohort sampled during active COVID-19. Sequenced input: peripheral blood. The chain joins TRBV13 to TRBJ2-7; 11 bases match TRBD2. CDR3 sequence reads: CASSSGTSGYEQYF. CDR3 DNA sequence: TGTGCCAGCAGCTCCGGGACTAGCGGTTACGAGCAGTACTTC.